This T cell receptor beta chain was recovered during a study of neurological immune-mediated disorders. The making of cDNA relied on 5'RACE with 10-nucleotide random UMIs. The output of every sequencing run exceeded 190 million TCR-beta sequences, derived from 15-18 subjects. TCRdb independently ran MiXCR on the 5' RACE reads; one entry per CDR3 protein. Here the sample spans about 66,000 distinct CDR3 sequences, 4% to 6% being singletons. In its sample, this clonotype was seen many times. Its antigen is not known. Study results and limitations: Subjects shared no identical expanded-clone CDR3 amino acid sequences, suggesting private TCR-beta repertoires in all groups.

This CDR3 has 12 residues. In germline, CDR1 is SGHRS, CDR2 YFSETQ. The germline V and J ends were trimmed by 2 bases and 7 bases, with 9 bases remaining between them. Preparation of the unsorted libraries drew on 2 million PBMCs stored at -80 C. The clonotype originates from a woman aged 30 to 39 with multiple sclerosis. This chain uses TRBV5-1 with TRBJ1-1; possibly TRBD1 for D (6 bases). The sample comprised PBMCs. The CDR3 DNA sequence: TGCGCCAGCAGCTTTGCGGACAGTGAAGCTTTCTTT. Translating it yields CASSFADSEAFF.